Sequencing of this T cell receptor (beta chain) was carried out in a study of radiotherapy plus CTLA-4 blockade in lung cancer. Study-level background: In approximately 17% of patients, objective responses were seen; roughly 30% had disease control.

On this clone itself: Its cognate antigen is unknown.

Measured with immunoSEQ multiplex PCR; TCRdb has only the in-frame clones, and not every one. The sample carries 55,000 to 65,000 clones, 76% recorded once. Study outcomes and limitations: Subsequent to radiotherapy plus ipilimumab, tumor-derived TCR clones underwent expansion in blood.

With ipilimumab providing CTLA-4 blockade, focal radiation was administered to patients who had chemo-refractory metastatic non-small-cell lung cancer. The sample was peripheral blood, taken from a patient treated with radiotherapy plus ipilimumab. The source is a human donor with non-small cell lung cancer who had a complete response to radiotherapy plus ipilimumab.

The CDR3 coding sequence is TGTGCCAGCGACAAAGGACAGATGAACTCACCCCTCCACTTT. Translating gives CASDKGQMNSPLHF. The rearrangement joins TRBV5-5 to TRBJ1-6; D is perhaps TRBD1 (6 bases). CDR1 and CDR2 (germline): SGHKS, YYEKEE (reference sequence). The CDR3 covers 14 residues. The germline V and J ends were trimmed by 7 bases and 10 bases, with 18 bases remaining between them.